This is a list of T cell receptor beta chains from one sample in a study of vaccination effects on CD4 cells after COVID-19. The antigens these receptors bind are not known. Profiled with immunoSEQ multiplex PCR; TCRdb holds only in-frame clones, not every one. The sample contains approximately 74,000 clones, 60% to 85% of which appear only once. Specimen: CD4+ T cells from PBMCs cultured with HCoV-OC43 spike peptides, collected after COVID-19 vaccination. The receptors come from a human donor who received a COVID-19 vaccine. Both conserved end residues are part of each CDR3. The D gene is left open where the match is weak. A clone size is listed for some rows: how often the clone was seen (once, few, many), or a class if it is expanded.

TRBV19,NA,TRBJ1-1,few,TGTGCCAGTAGTATACAGGGCGACACTGAAGCTTTCTTT,CASSIQGDTEAFF
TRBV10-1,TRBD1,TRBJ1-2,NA,TGCGCCAGCAGTTCGGACAGGGCCTATGGCTACACCTTC,CASSSDRAYGYTF
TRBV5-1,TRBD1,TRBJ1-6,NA,TGCGCCAGCAGCTTTCCAGGGGGCAATTCACCCCTCCACTTT,CASSFPGGNSPLHF
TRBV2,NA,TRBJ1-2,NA,TGTGCCAGCAGTCCGGGACTTTTCTATGGCTACACCTTC,CASSPGLFYGYTF
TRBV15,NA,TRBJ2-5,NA,TGTGCCACCAGCAGGGGGCTACAGGGTGAAAGTAAAGAGACCCAGTACTTC,CATSRGLQGESKETQYF
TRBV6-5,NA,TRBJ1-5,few,TGTGCCAGCAGTTCAACAGGGAATCAGCCCCAGCATTTT,CASSSTGNQPQHF
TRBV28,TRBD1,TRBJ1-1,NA,TGTGCCAGCAGTTTAGCTCAGGGGGCGCGGGCTTTCTTT,CASSLAQGARAFF
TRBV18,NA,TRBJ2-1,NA,TGTGCCAGCTCACCGGCTCAGGGATACTACAATGAGCAGTTCTTC,CASSPAQGYYNEQFF
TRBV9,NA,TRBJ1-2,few,TGTGCCAGCAGCTCGGACAGTAACTATGGCTACACCTTC,CASSSDSNYGYTF
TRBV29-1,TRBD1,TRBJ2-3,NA,TGCAGCGTTGATCGAGGGGGCGGAAGCACAGATACGCAGTATTTT,CSVDRGGGSTDTQYF
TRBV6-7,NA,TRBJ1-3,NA,TGTGCCAGCAGTTACCCTGGGGAGTCGGGAAACACCATATATTTT,CASSYPGESGNTIYF
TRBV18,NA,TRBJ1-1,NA,TGTGCCAGCTCACCTAATACGGGGAACACTGAAGCTTTCTTT,CASSPNTGNTEAFF
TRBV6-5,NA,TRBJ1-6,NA,TGTGCCAGCAGTTTTCCAGATTATAATTCACCCCTCCACTTT,CASSFPDYNSPLHF
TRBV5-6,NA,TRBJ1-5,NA,TGTGCCAGCAGCTCCCAGAACAGGGCCAATCAGCCCCAGCATTTT,CASSSQNRANQPQHF
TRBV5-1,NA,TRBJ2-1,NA,TGCGCCACCCGCTTAAGCTCCTACAATGAGCAGTTCTTC,CATRLSSYNEQFF
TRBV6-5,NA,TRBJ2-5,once,TGTGCCAGCAGTCCCTCGGGACTTCAAGAGACCCAGTACTTC,CASSPSGLQETQYF
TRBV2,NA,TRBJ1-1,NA,TGTGCCAGCAGGGCAGAATCAACGTCTGAAGCTTTCTTT,CASRAESTSEAFF
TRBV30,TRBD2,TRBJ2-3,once,TGTGCCTGGAGGGGGGGACTAGCTATCGTTCCCGATCTAGGGACAGATACGCAGTATTTT,CAWRGGLAIVPDLGTDTQYF
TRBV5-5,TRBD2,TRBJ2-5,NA,TGTGCCAGCAGCTACTCGGGACTAGCGGGGGGAGGAGAGACCCAGTACTTC,CASSYSGLAGGGETQYF
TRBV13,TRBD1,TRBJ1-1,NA,TGTGCCAGCAGCGTCGACAGGGGGAAAGCTTTCTTT,CASSVDRGKAFF
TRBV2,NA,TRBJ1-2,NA,TGTGCCAGCAAAGGAACAACCAACTATGGCTACACCTTC,CASKGTTNYGYTF
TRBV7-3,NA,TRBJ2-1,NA,TGTGCCAGCAGCCCCCAGGGGGGAGGACACAATGAGCAGTTCTTC,CASSPQGGGHNEQFF
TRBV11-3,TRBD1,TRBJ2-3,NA,TGTGCCAGCAGCTTCGGGACAGGGAGCACAGATACGCAGTATTTT,CASSFGTGSTDTQYF
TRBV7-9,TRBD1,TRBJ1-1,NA,TGTGCCAGCAGCTTACAGGGGGAGGCTGAAGCTTTCTTT,CASSLQGEAEAFF
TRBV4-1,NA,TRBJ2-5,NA,TGCGCCAGCAGCCAGGCGGGACACCAGGGTTATGAGACCCAGTACTTC,CASSQAGHQGYETQYF
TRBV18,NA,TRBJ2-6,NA,TGTGCCAGCTCACCTCAGGGCTCTGGGGCCAACGTCCTGACTTTC,CASSPQGSGANVLTF
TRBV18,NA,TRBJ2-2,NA,TGTGCCAGCTCACTTTACTCCGGGGGGCCGAGCGGGGAGCTGTTTTTT,CASSLYSGGPSGELFF
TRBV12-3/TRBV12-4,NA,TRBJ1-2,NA,TGTGCCAGCAGCCATGACAGCCACTATGGCTACACCTTC,CASSHDSHYGYTF
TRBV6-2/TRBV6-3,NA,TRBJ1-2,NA,TGTGCCAGCAGTTACGGGGGGCGGAACTATGGCTACACCTTC,CASSYGGRNYGYTF
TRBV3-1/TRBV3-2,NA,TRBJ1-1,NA,TGTGCCAGCAGCCAGACTACGACCCTAAACACTGAAGCTTTCTTT,CASSQTTTLNTEAFF